Presented here are 22 T cell receptor beta chains from one specimen sequenced in a study of T cells in Graves' hyperthyroidism and ophthalmopathy. From RNA transcripts, TCR beta CDR3 regions were amplified. A first-round RT-PCR of the TCR CDR3 used the HTBI primer set. TCRdb independently ran MiXCR on the multiplex PCR reads; one entry per CDR3 protein. The profile shows roughly 200,000 distinct CDR3 sequences, roughly 18% of them singletons. Sample: blood. The receptors come from a man between 35 and 55 years old with Graves' hyperthyroidism.

This clonotype was found many times. The chain recombines TRBV6-1 with TRBJ1-5; D is ambiguous. Germline V gene lookup returns CDR1 MNHNS and CDR2 SASEGT. Trimming left V 2 bases short and J 1 base short, with 9 bases between. There are 15 residues in the CDR3. The CDR3 loop reads CASSEQDQSNQPQHF. As DNA, the CDR3 is TGTGCCAGCAGTGAACAAGACCAGAGCAATCAGCCCCAGCATTTT.

Ten or more counts support this clonotype. The chain is built from TRBV27 and TRBJ2-1, with D perhaps TRBD1 (6 bases). Germline V gene lookup returns CDR1 MNHEY and CDR2 SMNVEV (reference sequence). The CDR3 runs 14 residues. The V and J ends lost 5 bases and 8 bases respectively, with 16 bases between them. CDR3 sequence: CASSAEQGTDEQFF. DNA for the CDR3: TGTGCCAGCAGTGCTGAACAGGGAACCGATGAGCAGTTCTTC.

This sequence joins TRBV20-1 and TRBJ2-5, with 7 bases aligning to TRBD2. Trimming took 5 bases from V and 5 from J; bases not matched to a gene: 8. Germline CDR1 and CDR2: DFQATT and SNEGSKA (reference sequence). The CDR3 runs 13 residues. Here the CDR3 DNA reads TGCAGTGCTGGGGGAGGGCAGGAGGAGACCCAGTACTTC. It translates to CSAGGGQEETQYF.

The genes are TRBV19 and TRBJ2-3, with 9 nucleotides matching TRBD2. V shed 5 bases and J 6 bases; nucleotides not matched to a gene: 12. CDR1 and CDR2 from the germline V gene are LNHDA and SQIVND (reference sequence). This CDR3 has 16 amino acids. CDR3 loop: CASSPLEAGGWDTQYF. DNA of the CDR3: TGTGCCAGTAGTCCCCTCGAAGCGGGGGGATGGGATACGCAGTATTTT.

This clonotype was picked up a small number of times. The chain combines TRBV2 with TRBJ2-1; TRBD2 matches at 7 bases. V was pared by 6 bases and J by 14 bases, with 7 bases of the junction left unmatched. CDR1 and CDR2 from the germline V gene are SNHLY and FYNNEI. CDR3 length: 11 residues. CDR3 sequence reads: CASRMRGKEFF. CDR3 coding DNA: TGTGCCAGCAGGATGCGGGGGAAGGAGTTCTTC.

The J gene is TRBJ2-3, the V gene TRBV28, with 7 nucleotides matching TRBD1. V shed 7 bases and J 0 bases; nucleotides not matched to a gene: 7. The CDR3 consists of 15 residues. Germline values: CDR1 MDHEN, CDR2 SYDVKM. The DNA for the CDR3 is TGTGCCAGCAAAATCCCGGGACAGAGCACAGATACGCAGTATTTT. This codes for CASKIPGQSTDTQYF.

The chain has TRBV29-1 and TRBJ1-2; 7 bases agree with TRBD1. Germline-derived CDR1 and CDR2 are SQVTM and ANQGSEA. V gave up 7 bases and J gave up 2 bases; unmatched junction bases: 7. The CDR3 has 13 residues. The chain's CDR3 is CSARDSLNYGYTF. The CDR3 coding sequence is TGCAGCGCCAGGGACAGCCTGAACTATGGCTACACCTTC.

This chain uses TRBV5-1 with TRBJ1-2; D not certain. Per the germline V gene, CDR1 is SGHRS and CDR2 is YFSETQ. This CDR3 spans 14 amino acids. V lost 0 bases and J lost 8, with 14 bases in between. CDR3 sequence reads: CASSLGGRAGGYTF. CDR3 bases: TGCGCCAGCAGCTTGGGTGGGAGAGCGGGCGGCTACACCTTC.

This clonotype appeared many times. The rearrangement links TRBV7-2 to TRBJ2-5, with 11 bases aligning to TRBD2. The CDR3 is made up of 15 amino acids. V lost 4 bases to trimming and J lost 2 bases; unmatched junction nucleotides: 3. Germline V gene data show CDR1 as SGHTA and CDR2 as FQGNSA. This CDR3 is CASSSRLAGQETQYF. The CDR3, as DNA: TGTGCCAGCAGCTCGAGACTAGCGGGGCAAGAGACCCAGTACTTC.

This clonotype was seen only a few times. The rearrangement joins TRBV19 to TRBJ2-1; D is possibly TRBD1 (5 bases). The germline CDR1 and CDR2 sequences are LNHDA and SQIVND (reference sequence). The ends were cut back, 3 bases at V and 9 bases at J, with 12 bases in the middle. The CDR3 totals 13 residues. The CDR3 here is CASSMSITGEQFF. CDR3 sequence (DNA): TGTGCCAGTAGTATGAGTATTACAGGTGAGCAGTTCTTC. Full variable domain (outside the CDR3, taken from reference TRBV19 and TRBJ2-1): DGGITQSPKYLFRKEGQNVTLSCEQNLNHDAMYWYRQDPGQGLRLIYYSQIVNDFQKGDIAEGYSVSREKKESFPLTVTSAQKNPTAFYLCASSMSITGEQFFGPGTRLTVL.

This clonotype was counted ten times or more. The chain links TRBV7-8 to TRBJ2-5; TRBD2 is a possible D gene (6 bases). Germline V gene data show CDR1 as SGHVS and CDR2 as FQNEAQ. This CDR3 is built from 16 residues. The ends were cut back, 4 bases at V and 2 bases at J, with 17 bases in the middle. The DNA for the CDR3 is TGTGCCAGCAGCTCCCGCCTCGGACTAAGACAAGAGACCCAGTACTTC. Amino acids: CASSSRLGLRQETQYF. Together with reference TRBV7-8 and TRBJ2-5, the CDR3 gives the full variable domain: GAGVSQSPRYKVAKRGQDVALRCDPISGHVSLFWYQQALGQGPEFLTYFQNEAQLDKSGLPSDRFFAERPEGSVSTLKIQRTQQEDSAVYLCASSSRLGLRQETQYFGPGTRLLVL.

This clonotype was detected a few times. V gene TRBV9 combines with J gene TRBJ2-5; D possibly corresponds to TRBD2 (6 bases). The CDR3 totals 14 residues. The ends were cut back, 0 bases at V and 4 bases at J, with 10 bases in the middle. Looked up from germline, CDR1 is SGDLS and CDR2 is YYNGEE. Here the CDR3 reads CASSVVGGLETQYF. CDR3 bases: TGTGCCAGCAGCGTAGTGGGAGGATTAGAGACCCAGTACTTC. The whole variable domain, remainder taken from reference TRBV9 and TRBJ2-5, is DSGVTQTPKHLITATGQRVTLRCSPRSGDLSVYWYQQSLDQGLQFLIQYYNGEERAKGNILERFSAQQFPDLHSELNLSSLELGDSALYFCASSVVGGLETQYFGPGTRLLVL.

This clonotype was observed at least ten times. The V and J genes are TRBV7-3 and TRBJ2-1, with TRBD2 matching 10 bases. The ends lost 2 bases at V and 9 bases at J; junction bases unmatched: 7. This CDR3 is 15 amino acids long. Germline CDR1 reads SGHTA; CDR2 reads FQGTGA. The CDR3 region is CASSLQAGGPSEQFF. The DNA for the CDR3 is TGTGCCAGCAGCTTACAAGCGGGGGGGCCAAGTGAGCAGTTCTTC.

This clonotype was seen many times. The V gene is TRBV6-1, the J gene TRBJ2-5; possible D gene TRBD2, 5 bases. This CDR3 is 15 amino acids long. In germline, CDR1 is MNHNS, CDR2 SASEGT. V was clipped by 6 bases and J by 5 bases, with 19 bases between them. The CDR3 DNA follows: TGTGCCAGCAGCCCTGGAGGCATTGGAACTGAGACCCAGTACTTC. It yields the protein CASSPGGIGTETQYF.

This clonotype was seen many times. The chain employs TRBV20-1 and TRBJ2-3; TRBD2 matches 9 bases. This CDR3 region has 15 residues. V was clipped by 5 bases and J by 5 bases; unmatched bases: 11. Germline lookup yields CDR1 DFQATT and CDR2 SNEGSKA (reference sequence). Here the CDR3 reads CSASTTSGYGDTQYF. Here the CDR3 DNA reads TGCAGTGCTTCCACCACTAGCGGGTATGGAGATACGCAGTATTTT.

This clonotype was found many times. The V gene is TRBV6-2 or TRBV6-3, the J gene TRBJ2-5, with D maybe TRBD1 (6 bases). Germline V gives CDR1 MNHEY, CDR2 SVGEGT. Between the trimmed V and J ends, which lost 2 bases and 7 bases, there was a span of 17 bases. The CDR3 is made up of 15 amino acids. The CDR3 spells CASSYPPDRLGTQYF. CDR3 in DNA: TGTGCCAGCAGTTACCCCCCAGACAGGCTTGGGACCCAGTACTTC.

This sequence joins TRBV7-9 and TRBJ1-3; TRBD1 is a possible D gene (5 bases). The CDR3 runs to 15 residues. From germline, CDR1 is SEHNR and CDR2 FQNEAQ (reference sequence). The V end was cut by 2 bases, the J end by 0 bases, with 8 bases between. CDR3 bases: TGTGCCAGCAGCTTACCAGGGCGCTCTGGAAACACCATATATTTT. It codes for CASSLPGRSGNTIYF. Looking up the rest from reference TRBV7-9 and TRBJ1-3 gives the full variable domain: DTGVSQNPRHKITKRGQNVTFRCDPISEHNRLYWYRQTLGQGPEFLTYFQNEAQLEKSRLLSDRFSAERPKGSFSTLEIQRTEQGDSAMYLCASSLPGRSGNTIYFGEGSWLTVV.

This clonotype was detected many times. The chain employs TRBV5-1 and TRBJ2-1; tentative D call: TRBD2 (5 bases). Trimming took off 0 bases at V and 7 bases at J, with 17 bases between the two ends. The CDR3 spans 16 residues. Germline V gene data show CDR1 as SGHRS and CDR2 as YFSETQ. CDR3 amino acids: CASSLVPRGIGNEQFF. The CDR3 DNA reads TGCGCCAGCAGCTTGGTCCCTCGAGGGATTGGGAATGAGCAGTTCTTC.

This clonotype was recorded at least ten times. The chain's CDR3 is CASSLIGRQDQPQHF. CDR3 DNA sequence: TGTGCCAGCAGCCTAATCGGGAGACAGGATCAGCCCCAGCATTTT. This rearrangement joins TRBV7-2 to TRBJ1-5; tentative D call: TRBD1 (6 bases). The CDR3 is made up of 15 amino acids. V was clipped by 5 bases and J by 5 bases, with 16 bases between them. From germline, CDR1 is SGHTA and CDR2 FQGNSA.

Many counts were recorded for this clonotype. The rearrangement joins TRBV24-1 to TRBJ2-1, with D unclear. CDR1 KGHDR and CDR2 SFDVKD come from the germline V gene. Trimming removed 6 bases from V and 9 bases from J, with 8 bases in between. CDR3 length: 11 amino acids. In nucleotides, the CDR3 is TGTGCCACCAGTTTTGAAAGTGAGCAGTTCTTC. This codes for CATSFESEQFF.

This clonotype has at least ten counts. The V call is TRBV28, the J call TRBJ2-5; D is unresolved. The length of the CDR3 is 11 residues. Germline-derived CDR1 and CDR2 are MDHEN and SYDVKM. With 3 bases removed from V and 10 bases from J, the gap between germline ends came to 9 bases. Here the CDR3 reads CASSFFGGQYF. CDR3 sequence (DNA): TGTGCCAGCAGTTTCTTCGGTGGCCAGTACTTC.

This clonotype has a count of ten or more. The chain is built from TRBV20-1 and TRBJ2-7; 7 bases are shared with TRBD2. The CDR3 extends over 15 amino acids. After removal of 6 bases from V and 1 base from J, the junction contained 12 bases not matched to a gene. Germline CDR1 DFQATT, CDR2 SNEGSKA (reference sequence). The CDR3 protein is CSALLYAGVSYEQYF. The DNA for the CDR3 is TGCAGTGCCCTCCTATACGCGGGGGTTTCCTACGAGCAGTACTTC.